This passage covers 25 T cell receptor beta chains from one sample sequenced in a study of T cell responses to AZD1222 COVID-19 vaccine. TCRdb keeps only in-frame clones here, not all; method: immunoSEQ multiplex PCR. The sample includes about 150,000 clones, approximately 87% of them seen just once. The source material was peripheral blood, sampled on day 0 of MenACWY control vaccination. The source is an adult in good health.

The rearrangement links TRBV18 to TRBJ1-1; 9 bases map to TRBD1. V lost 3 bases, J lost 1 base, and 6 bases stayed unmatched. Germline V lookup: CDR1 KGHSH, CDR2 LQKENI. The CDR3 covers 16 residues. CDR3 protein: CASSPLPGQGNTEAFF. DNA for the CDR3: TGTGCCAGCTCACCCCTCCCGGGACAGGGGAACACTGAAGCTTTCTTT.

V gene TRBV7-8 combines with J gene TRBJ1-1, with TRBD1 as a possible D gene (5 bases). The V gene lost 5 bases and the J gene lost 5 bases, with 18 bases spanning the gap. This CDR3 has 15 amino acids. Per the germline V gene, CDR1 is SGHVS and CDR2 is FQNEAQ. CDR3 DNA: TGTGCCAGCAGCCTCTTAATCGGGGCTGGGACTGAAGCTTTCTTT. Its protein is CASSLLIGAGTEAFF.

This clone showed up just a few times. The chain combines TRBV4-1 with TRBJ1-5; unclear D gene. CDR3 size: 17 residues. Germline values: CDR1 MGHRA, CDR2 YSYEKL. V was shortened by 0 bases and J by 2 bases, with 14 bases between the two germline ends. The CDR3 DNA reads TGCGCCAGCAGCCAAGAAGGTAGACTAAGGGGCAATCAGCCCCAGCATTTT. This gives the protein CASSQEGRLRGNQPQHF.

The CDR3 protein is CASSVGQHNYGYTF. The CDR3 nucleotides read TGTGCCAGCAGCGTAGGGCAACATAACTATGGCTACACCTTC. The V gene is TRBV9, the J gene TRBJ1-2; D is unclear. Trimming removed 0 bases at V and 1 base at J, with 7 bases between. Germline values: CDR1 SGDLS, CDR2 YYNGEE. The CDR3 consists of 14 residues.

The J gene is TRBJ2-7, the V gene TRBV5-1, with 7 bases fitting TRBD1. Germline assignment: CDR1 SGHRS and CDR2 YFSETQ. The CDR3 has 14 residues. With V trimmed by 3 bases and J by 1 base, 4 bases remained unmatched. The CDR3 loop reads CASSSRDRSYEQYF. The DNA for the CDR3 is TGCGCCAGCAGCTCTAGGGACAGATCCTACGAGCAGTACTTC.

In nucleotides, the CDR3 is TGCAGTGCTAGTGGGGGTGATAGCGGGCGGAACTATGGCTACACCTTC. Translated, it gives CSASGGDSGRNYGYTF. This rearrangement joins TRBV20-1 to TRBJ1-2, with D maybe TRBD1 (5 bases). The CDR3 is made up of 16 amino acids. V was cut by 3 bases and J by 2 bases, with 19 bases left in between. CDR1 and CDR2 (germline): DFQATT, SNEGSKA (reference sequence).

The genes are TRBV19 and TRBJ2-7, with D possibly being TRBD2 (6 bases). Trimming took off 6 bases at V and 5 bases at J, with 23 bases between the two ends. CDR3 length: 16 residues. Germline V CDR1 and CDR2: LNHDA, SQIVND (reference sequence). CDR3 bases: TGTGCCAGTAGGGTATCGTATGGGGGGAGTAGCAACGAGCAGTACTTC. Translated: CASRVSYGGSSNEQYF.

This chain joins TRBV19 and TRBJ2-2; D is unresolved. The CDR3 loop spans 12 amino acids. V was pared by 10 bases and J by 4 bases, with 10 bases between. Per germline, CDR1 LNHDA and CDR2 SQIVND (reference sequence). The CDR3 sequence is CATQVSTGELFF. CDR3 nucleotide sequence: TGTGCCACCCAGGTGAGCACCGGGGAGCTGTTTTTT.

The rearrangement links TRBV5-1 to TRBJ1-6; D is undetermined. V shed 0 bases and J shed 8 bases, with 12 bases lying between them. Germline V gives CDR1 SGHRS, CDR2 YFSETQ. CDR3 size: 15 residues. CDR3 region: CASSLVPGEDSPLHF. The CDR3 coding sequence is TGCGCCAGCAGCTTGGTACCCGGGGAAGATTCACCCCTCCACTTT.

The chain combines TRBV25-1 with TRBJ2-6; 7 bases fit TRBD2. The germline V gene has CDR1 MGHDK and CDR2 SYGVNS. The CDR3 runs to 16 residues. Trimming cost V 2 bases and J 2 bases; bases outside gene matches: 3. CDR3 loop: CASSEAGRAGANVLTF. The CDR3 DNA sequence: TGTGCCAGCAGTGAAGCAGGGAGGGCTGGGGCCAACGTCCTGACTTTC. The variable domain in full, with the rest retrieved from reference TRBV25-1 and TRBJ2-6, is EADIYQTPRYLVIGTGKKITLECSQTMGHDKMYWYQQDPGMELHLIHYSYGVNSTEKGDLSSESTVSRIRTEHFPLTLESARPSHTSQYLCASSEAGRAGANVLTFGAGSRLTVL.

The chain has TRBV28 and TRBJ1-2; D possibly corresponds to TRBD1 (5 bases). V lost 8 bases and J 4 bases, leaving 11 bases between the germline ends. CDR1 is MDHEN, CDR2 SYDVKM, per germline. CDR3 length equals 12 residues. Here the CDR3 reads CASGATVYGYTF. Here the CDR3 DNA reads TGTGCCAGCGGGGCGACAGTCTATGGCTACACCTTC.

The chain has TRBV10-2 and TRBJ2-3; 12 nucleotides line up with TRBD2. The V gene end was trimmed by 9 bases and the J gene end by 3 bases; junction bases not matched to a gene: 1. Germline CDR1 and CDR2: WSHSY and SAAADI. The CDR3 runs 13 residues. DNA for the CDR3: TGCGCCAGTCTAGCGGGGGGGACAGATACGCAGTATTTT. Translating gives CASLAGGTDTQYF.

The chain employs TRBV5-6 and TRBJ1-1; no firm D call. Per the germline V gene, CDR1 is SGHDT and CDR2 is YYEEEE. CDR3 size: 13 residues. Trimming took 4 bases from V and 6 from J, leaving 13 bases between them. This CDR3 is CASSGLLEPEAFF. The CDR3 DNA reads TGTGCCAGCAGCGGATTACTAGAACCTGAAGCTTTCTTT.

This chain connects TRBV6-5 to TRBJ1-2, with D hard to call. V was trimmed by 1 base and J by 0 bases, leaving 9 bases between them. This CDR3 has 15 residues. The germline CDR1 and CDR2 sequences are MNHEY and SVGAGI. DNA of the CDR3: TGTGCCAGCAGTTACTTGGGCCCTACTAACTATGGCTACACCTTC. Amino acids: CASSYLGPTNYGYTF.

This chain connects TRBV24-1 to TRBJ1-2; D possibly corresponds to TRBD1 (5 bases). This CDR3 spans 14 amino acids. Germline lookup yields CDR1 KGHDR and CDR2 SFDVKD. The V and J ends lost 7 bases and 4 bases respectively, with 15 bases between them. CDR3 in amino acids: CATSTRDRSYGYTF. CDR3 nucleotide sequence: TGTGCCACCAGCACAAGGGACCGCTCCTATGGCTACACCTTC.

V gene TRBV4-1 combines with J gene TRBJ1-2, with D tentatively TRBD1 (6 bases). The CDR3 totals 15 residues. V lost 1 base and J lost 8, with 17 bases in between. CDR1 is MGHRA, CDR2 YSYEKL, per germline. This chain's CDR3 is CASSQVWGPGKGYTF. In nucleotides, the CDR3 is TGCGCCAGCAGCCAAGTATGGGGGCCCGGTAAGGGCTACACCTTC.

The gene calls are TRBV2 and TRBJ1-4; no clear D gene. From germline, CDR1 is SNHLY and CDR2 FYNNEI. The length of the CDR3 is 15 residues. Trimming pared 0 bases from V and 8 bases from J, leaving 13 bases between. Here the CDR3 reads CASSEARGFGEKLFF. CDR3 coding DNA: TGTGCCAGCAGTGAAGCACGAGGGTTTGGGGAAAAACTGTTTTTT.

V is TRBV27 and J is TRBJ2-6; TRBD2 agrees at 8 bases. This CDR3 is built from 17 residues. The ends lost 2 bases at V and 1 base at J; junction bases unmatched: 4. Germline lookup yields CDR1 MNHEY and CDR2 SMNVEV (reference sequence). The CDR3 bases are TGTGCCAGCAGTTTAGGACTAGCTATTTCTGGGGCCAACGTCCTGACTTTC. Protein product: CASSLGLAISGANVLTF.

This chain connects TRBV5-6 to TRBJ1-2, with TRBD1 matching 7 bases. The germline gives CDR1 SGHDT, CDR2 YYEEEE. J lost 9 bases, V lost 2 bases, and 7 bases had no gene match. This CDR3 contains 13 residues. The CDR3 is CASSLQGRESYTF. As DNA, the CDR3 is TGTGCCAGCAGCTTACAGGGGAGGGAGAGCTACACCTTC.

CDR3 sequence reads: CASSSYRGPFYTF. DNA for the CDR3: TGTGCCAGCAGTTCTTACAGGGGGCCCTTCTACACCTTC. The V call is TRBV28, the J call TRBJ1-2; TRBD1 matches 9 bases. The CDR3 length is 13 residues. V shed 4 bases, J shed 10 bases, and the junction held 7 bases outside the gene matches. Germline V gene data show CDR1 as MDHEN and CDR2 as SYDVKM.

The chain carries TRBV7-3 and TRBJ1-4, with a tentative D call TRBD1 (5 bases). The CDR3 loop spans 15 amino acids. V dropped 1 base and J dropped 4 bases, with 10 bases sitting between them. Germline CDR1 reads SGHTA; CDR2 reads FQGTGA. The CDR3 sequence: CASSLRGSGNEKLFF. The CDR3 DNA follows: TGTGCCAGCAGCTTAAGGGGGTCGGGTAATGAAAAACTGTTTTTT.

This clone came up many times. This sequence joins TRBV12-5 and TRBJ1-1, with D uncertain. Germline lookup yields CDR1 LGHNT and CDR2 FRNRAP. Between the trimmed V and J ends, which lost 3 bases and 1 base, there was a span of 21 bases. The CDR3 totals 18 residues. CDR3 in amino acids: CASGFLGSAPQRNTEAFF. As DNA, the CDR3 is TGTGCTAGTGGTTTTTTAGGCTCTGCGCCCCAGCGGAACACTGAAGCTTTCTTT.

V gene TRBV6-6 combines with J gene TRBJ1-5, with TRBD1 matching over 11 bases. The germline V gene has CDR1 MNHNY and CDR2 SVGAGI (reference sequence). With 7 bases clipped from V and 4 bases from J, the junction kept 9 bases outside the gene matches. CDR3 length: 16 residues. The CDR3 loop reads CASTGQGAFWNQPQHF. The CDR3 DNA sequence: TGTGCCAGCACCGGACAGGGGGCATTTTGGAATCAGCCCCAGCATTTT.

The chain joins TRBV4-3 to TRBJ1-2; 9 nucleotides agree with TRBD1. Trimming cost V 4 bases and J 5 bases; bases outside gene matches: 5. The CDR3 totals 14 residues. Looked up from germline, CDR1 is LGHNA and CDR2 is YSLEER. The CDR3 protein is CASSPGQGLYGYTF. The CDR3 DNA is TGCGCCAGCAGCCCGGGACAGGGTTTATATGGCTACACCTTC.

The rearrangement uses TRBV5-1 and TRBJ2-1; 7 bases agree with TRBD2. The V gene's germline CDR1 is SGHRS and CDR2 YFSETQ. V trimming: 0 bases; J trimming: 7 bases; junction bases outside the gene matches: 1. This CDR3 has 13 amino acids. CDR3 sequence (DNA): TGCGCCAGCAGCTTGGCGGGAGGTAATGAGCAGTTCTTC. This gives the protein CASSLAGGNEQFF. The full variable domain, with the rest looked up from reference TRBV5-1 and TRBJ2-1, is KAGVTQTPRYLIKTRGQQVTLSCSPISGHRSVSWYQQTPGQGLQFLFEYFSETQRNKGNFPGRFSGRQFSNSRSEMNVSTLELGDSALYLCASSLAGGNEQFFGPGTRLTVL.